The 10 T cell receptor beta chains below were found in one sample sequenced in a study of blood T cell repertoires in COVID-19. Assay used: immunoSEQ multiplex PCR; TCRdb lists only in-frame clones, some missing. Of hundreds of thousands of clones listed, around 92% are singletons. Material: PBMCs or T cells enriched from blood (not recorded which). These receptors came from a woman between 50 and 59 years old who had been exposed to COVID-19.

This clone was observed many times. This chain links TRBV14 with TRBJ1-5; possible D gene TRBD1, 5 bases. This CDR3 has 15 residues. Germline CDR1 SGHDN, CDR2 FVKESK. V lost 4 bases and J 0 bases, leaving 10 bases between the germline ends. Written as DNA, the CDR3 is TGTGCCAGCAGCCCGGGGGGATTTAGCAATCAGCCCCAGCATTTT. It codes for CASSPGGFSNQPQHF.

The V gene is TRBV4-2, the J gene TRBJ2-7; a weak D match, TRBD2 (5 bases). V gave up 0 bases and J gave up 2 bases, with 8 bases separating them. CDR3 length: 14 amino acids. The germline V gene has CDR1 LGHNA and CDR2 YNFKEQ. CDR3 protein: CASSQDTGTYEQYF. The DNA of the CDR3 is TGTGCCAGCAGCCAAGATACGGGGACCTACGAGCAGTACTTC.

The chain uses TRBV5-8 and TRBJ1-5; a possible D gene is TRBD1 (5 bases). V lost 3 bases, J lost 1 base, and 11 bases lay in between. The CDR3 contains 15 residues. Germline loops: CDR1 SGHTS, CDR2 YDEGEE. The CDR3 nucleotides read TGTGCCAGCAGCTCGGGGACTGAGAGCAATCAGCCCCAGCATTTT. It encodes CASSSGTESNQPQHF.

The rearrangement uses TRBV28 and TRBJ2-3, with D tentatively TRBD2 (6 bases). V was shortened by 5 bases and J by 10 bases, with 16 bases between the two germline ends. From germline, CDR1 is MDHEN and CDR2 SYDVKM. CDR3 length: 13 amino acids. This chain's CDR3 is CASSTGEARPQYF. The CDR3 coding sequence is TGTGCCAGCAGTACGGGGGAGGCGCGGCCGCAGTATTTT.

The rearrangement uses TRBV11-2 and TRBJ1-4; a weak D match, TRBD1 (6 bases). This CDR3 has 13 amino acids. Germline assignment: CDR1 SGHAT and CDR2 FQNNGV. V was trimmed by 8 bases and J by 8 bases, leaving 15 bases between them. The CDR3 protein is CASHRGGGEKLFF. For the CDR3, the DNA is TGTGCCAGCCACCGCGGGGGCGGCGAAAAACTGTTTTTT.

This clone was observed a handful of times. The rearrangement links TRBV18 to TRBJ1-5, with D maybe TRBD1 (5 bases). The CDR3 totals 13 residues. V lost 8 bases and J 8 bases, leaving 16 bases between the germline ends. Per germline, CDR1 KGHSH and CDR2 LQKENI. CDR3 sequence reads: CASRGGTIEPQHF. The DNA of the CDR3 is TGTGCCAGCCGGGGGGGGACTATTGAGCCCCAGCATTTT.

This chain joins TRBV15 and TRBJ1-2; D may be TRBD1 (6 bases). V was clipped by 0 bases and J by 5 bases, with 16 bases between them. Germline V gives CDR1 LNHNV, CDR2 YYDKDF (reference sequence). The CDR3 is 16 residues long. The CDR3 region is CATSRDSVHREYGYTF. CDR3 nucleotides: TGTGCCACCAGCAGAGATTCGGTCCACAGGGAATATGGCTACACCTTC.

The CDR3 protein is CASSLAGGSSATNEKLFF. The CDR3 region has the DNA TGTGCCAGCAGCTTAGCAGGGGGTTCCTCCGCAACTAATGAAAAACTGTTTTTT. The rearrangement joins TRBV7-6 to TRBJ1-4, with D maybe TRBD1 (6 bases). The CDR3 runs to 18 residues. CDR1 is SGHVS and CDR2 is FNYEAQ in the germline V gene. V lost 0 bases, J lost 0 bases, and 14 bases lay in between. The full variable domain, completed using reference TRBV7-6 and TRBJ1-4, is GAGVSQSPRYKVTKRGQDVALRCDPISGHVSLYWYRQALGQGPEFLTYFNYEAQQDKSGLPNDRFSAERPEGSISTLTIQRTEQRDSAMYRCASSLAGGSSATNEKLFFGSGTQLSVL.

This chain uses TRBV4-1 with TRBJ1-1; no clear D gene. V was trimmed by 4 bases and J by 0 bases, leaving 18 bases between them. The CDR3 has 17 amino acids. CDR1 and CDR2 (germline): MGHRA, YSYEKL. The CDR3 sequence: CASSPAYVYSMNTEAFF. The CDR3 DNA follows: TGCGCCAGCAGCCCTGCCTACGTGTACTCTATGAACACTGAAGCTTTCTTT.

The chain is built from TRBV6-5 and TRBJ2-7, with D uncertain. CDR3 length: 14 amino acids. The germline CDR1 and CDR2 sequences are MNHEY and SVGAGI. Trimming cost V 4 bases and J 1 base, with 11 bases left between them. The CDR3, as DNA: TGTGCCAGCAGTTTTAAACAGTATTCCTACGAGCAGTACTTC. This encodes CASSFKQYSYEQYF.